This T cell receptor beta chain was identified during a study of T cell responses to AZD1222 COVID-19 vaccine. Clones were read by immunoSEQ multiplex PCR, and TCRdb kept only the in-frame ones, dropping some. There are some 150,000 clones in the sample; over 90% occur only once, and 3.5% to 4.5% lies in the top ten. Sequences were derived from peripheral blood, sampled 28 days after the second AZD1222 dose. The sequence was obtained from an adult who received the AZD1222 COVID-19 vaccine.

CDR3: CASSLGPLGVYTF. The CDR3 DNA reads as TGTGCCAGCTCACTCGGACCGCTCGGGGTCTACACCTTC. The rearrangement uses TRBV18 and TRBJ1-2; D is ambiguous. This CDR3 spans 13 amino acids. Germline V gene lookup returns CDR1 KGHSH and CDR2 LQKENI. With 4 bases removed from V and 10 bases from J, the gap between germline ends came to 16 bases.